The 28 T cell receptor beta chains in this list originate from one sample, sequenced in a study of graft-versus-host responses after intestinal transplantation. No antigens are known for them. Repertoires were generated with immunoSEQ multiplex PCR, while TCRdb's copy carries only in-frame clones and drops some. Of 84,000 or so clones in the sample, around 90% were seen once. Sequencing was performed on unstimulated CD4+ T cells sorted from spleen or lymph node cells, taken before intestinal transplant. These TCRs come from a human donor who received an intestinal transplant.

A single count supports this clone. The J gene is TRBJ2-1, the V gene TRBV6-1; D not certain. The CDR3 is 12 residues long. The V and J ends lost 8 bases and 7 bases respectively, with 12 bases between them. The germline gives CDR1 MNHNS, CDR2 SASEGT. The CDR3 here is CASAAPPNEQFF. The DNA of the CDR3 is TGTGCCAGCGCCGCTCCTCCGAATGAGCAGTTCTTC.

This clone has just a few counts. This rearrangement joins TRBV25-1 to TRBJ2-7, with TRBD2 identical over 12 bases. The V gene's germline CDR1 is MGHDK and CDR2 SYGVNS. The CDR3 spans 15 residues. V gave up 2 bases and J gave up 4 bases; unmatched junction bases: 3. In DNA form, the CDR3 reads TGTGCCAGCAGTGAAACTAGCGGGAGGATTTACGAGCAGTACTTC. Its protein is CASSETSGRIYEQYF.

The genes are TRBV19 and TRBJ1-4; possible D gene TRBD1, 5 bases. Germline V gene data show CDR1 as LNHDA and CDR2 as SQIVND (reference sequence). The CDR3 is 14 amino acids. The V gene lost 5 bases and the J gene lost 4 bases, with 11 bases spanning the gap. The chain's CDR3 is CASSRGTDNEKLFF. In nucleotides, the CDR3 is TGTGCCAGTAGTCGCGGGACCGATAATGAAAAACTGTTTTTT.

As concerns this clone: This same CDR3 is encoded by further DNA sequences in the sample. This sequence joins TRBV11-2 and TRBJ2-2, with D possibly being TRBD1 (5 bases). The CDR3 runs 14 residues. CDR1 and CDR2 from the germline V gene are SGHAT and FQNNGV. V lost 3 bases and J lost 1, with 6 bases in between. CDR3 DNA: TGTGCCAGCAGCTTGGGGCAGAACACCGGGGAGCTGTTTTTT. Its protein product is CASSLGQNTGELFF.

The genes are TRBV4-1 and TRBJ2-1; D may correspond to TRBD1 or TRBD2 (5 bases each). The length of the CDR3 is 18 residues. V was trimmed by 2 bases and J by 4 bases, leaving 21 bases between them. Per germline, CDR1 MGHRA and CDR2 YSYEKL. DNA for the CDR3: TGCGCCAGCAGCCAAAGTCCCTTGAGGGGATTAGAGTACAATGAGCAGTTCTTC. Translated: CASSQSPLRGLEYNEQFF.

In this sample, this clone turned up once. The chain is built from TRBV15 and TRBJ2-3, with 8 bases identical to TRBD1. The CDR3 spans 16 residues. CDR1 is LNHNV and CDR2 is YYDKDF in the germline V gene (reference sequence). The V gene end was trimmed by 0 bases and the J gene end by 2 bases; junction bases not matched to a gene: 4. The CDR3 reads CATSRDRGLPTDTQYF. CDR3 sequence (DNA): TGTGCCACCAGCAGAGACAGGGGGCTCCCCACAGATACGCAGTATTTT.

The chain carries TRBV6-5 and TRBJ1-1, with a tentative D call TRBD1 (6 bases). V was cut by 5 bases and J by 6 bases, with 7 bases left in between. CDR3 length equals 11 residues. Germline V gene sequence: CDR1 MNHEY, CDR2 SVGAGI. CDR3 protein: CASSRGSEAFF. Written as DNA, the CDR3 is TGTGCCAGCAGTAGGGGGTCTGAAGCTTTCTTT.

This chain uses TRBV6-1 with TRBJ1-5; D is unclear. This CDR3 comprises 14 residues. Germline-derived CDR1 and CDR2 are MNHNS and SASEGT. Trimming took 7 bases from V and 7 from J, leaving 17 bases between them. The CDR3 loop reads CASKGYEGGQPQHF. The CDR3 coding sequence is TGTGCCAGCAAGGGTTACGAGGGTGGCCAGCCCCAGCATTTT.

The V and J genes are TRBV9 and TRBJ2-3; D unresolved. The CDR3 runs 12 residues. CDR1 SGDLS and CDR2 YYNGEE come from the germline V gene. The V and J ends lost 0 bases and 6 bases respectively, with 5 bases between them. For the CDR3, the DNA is TGTGCCAGCAGCGTAGCAATGGATACGCAGTATTTT. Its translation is CASSVAMDTQYF.

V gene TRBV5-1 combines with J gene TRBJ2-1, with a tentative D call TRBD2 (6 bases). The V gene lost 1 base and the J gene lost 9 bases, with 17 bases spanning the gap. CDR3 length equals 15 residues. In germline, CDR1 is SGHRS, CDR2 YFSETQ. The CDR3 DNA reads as TGCGCCAGCAGCTTGACTATTCTGGAGGGTAGTGAGCAGTTCTTC. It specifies CASSLTILEGSEQFF.

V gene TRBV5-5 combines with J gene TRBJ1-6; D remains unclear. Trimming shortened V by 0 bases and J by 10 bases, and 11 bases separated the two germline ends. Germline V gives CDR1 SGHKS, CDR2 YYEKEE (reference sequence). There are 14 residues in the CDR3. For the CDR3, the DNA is TGTGCCAGCAGCTTGGGAGGAGTGATCTCACCCCTCCACTTT. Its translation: CASSLGGVISPLHF.

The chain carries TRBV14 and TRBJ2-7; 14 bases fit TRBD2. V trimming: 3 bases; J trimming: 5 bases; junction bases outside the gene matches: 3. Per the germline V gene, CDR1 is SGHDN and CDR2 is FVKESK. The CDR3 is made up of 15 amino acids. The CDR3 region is CASSQGLAGVDEQYF. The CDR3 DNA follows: TGTGCCAGCAGCCAGGGACTAGCGGGAGTCGACGAGCAGTACTTC.

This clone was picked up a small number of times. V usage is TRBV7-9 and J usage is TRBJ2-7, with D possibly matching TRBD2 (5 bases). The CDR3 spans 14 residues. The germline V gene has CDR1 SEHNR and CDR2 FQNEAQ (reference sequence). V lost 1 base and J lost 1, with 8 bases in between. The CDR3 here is CASSLGRTSYEQYF. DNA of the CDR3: TGTGCCAGCAGCTTAGGTAGGACTTCCTACGAGCAGTACTTC.

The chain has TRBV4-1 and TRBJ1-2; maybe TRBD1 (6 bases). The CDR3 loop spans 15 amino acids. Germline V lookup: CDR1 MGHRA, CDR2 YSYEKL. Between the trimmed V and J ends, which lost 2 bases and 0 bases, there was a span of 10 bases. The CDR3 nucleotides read TGCGCCAGCAGCCAAATGACAGGATCTAACTATGGCTACACCTTC. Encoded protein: CASSQMTGSNYGYTF.

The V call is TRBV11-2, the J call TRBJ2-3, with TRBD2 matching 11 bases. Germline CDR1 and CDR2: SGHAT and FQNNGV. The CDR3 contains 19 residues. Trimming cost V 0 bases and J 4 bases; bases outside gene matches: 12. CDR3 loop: CASSLDPRRASGRSDTQYF. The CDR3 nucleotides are TGTGCCAGCAGCTTAGATCCTCGGAGGGCTAGCGGGAGGTCAGATACGCAGTATTTT.

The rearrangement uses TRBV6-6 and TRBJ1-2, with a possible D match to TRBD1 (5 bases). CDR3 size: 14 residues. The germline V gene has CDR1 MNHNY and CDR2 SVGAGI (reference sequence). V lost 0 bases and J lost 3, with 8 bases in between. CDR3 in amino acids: CASSYSKGDYGYTF. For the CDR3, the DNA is TGTGCCAGCAGTTACTCGAAAGGGGACTATGGCTACACCTTC.

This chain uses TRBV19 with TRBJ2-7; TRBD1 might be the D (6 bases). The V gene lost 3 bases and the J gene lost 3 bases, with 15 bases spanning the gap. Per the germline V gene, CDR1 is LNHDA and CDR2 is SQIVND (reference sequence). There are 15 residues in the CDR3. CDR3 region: CASSIADSMLYEQYF. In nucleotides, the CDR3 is TGTGCCAGTAGTATTGCGGACAGCATGCTCTACGAGCAGTACTTC.

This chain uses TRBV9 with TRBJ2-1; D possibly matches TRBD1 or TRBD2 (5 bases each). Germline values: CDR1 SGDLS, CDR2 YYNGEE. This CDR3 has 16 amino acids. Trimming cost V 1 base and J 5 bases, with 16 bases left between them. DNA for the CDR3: TGTGCCAGCAGCGTATACGGGACGCCCCTAGACAATGAGCAGTTCTTC. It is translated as CASSVYGTPLDNEQFF.

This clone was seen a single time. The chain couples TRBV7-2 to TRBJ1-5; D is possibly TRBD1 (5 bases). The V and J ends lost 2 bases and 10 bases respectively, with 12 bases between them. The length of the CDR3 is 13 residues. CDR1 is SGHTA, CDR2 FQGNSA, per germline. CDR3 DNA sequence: TGTGCCAGCAGCTTAAGGCGGGACCTCCCCCAGCATTTT. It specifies CASSLRRDLPQHF.

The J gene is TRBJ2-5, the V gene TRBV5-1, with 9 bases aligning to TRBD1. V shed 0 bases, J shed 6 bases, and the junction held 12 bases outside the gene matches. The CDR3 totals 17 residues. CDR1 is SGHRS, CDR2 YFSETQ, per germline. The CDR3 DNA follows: TGCGCCAGCAGCTTGGTTCTTTCTCGGGACAGGGTAAAGACCCAGTACTTC. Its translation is CASSLVLSRDRVKTQYF.

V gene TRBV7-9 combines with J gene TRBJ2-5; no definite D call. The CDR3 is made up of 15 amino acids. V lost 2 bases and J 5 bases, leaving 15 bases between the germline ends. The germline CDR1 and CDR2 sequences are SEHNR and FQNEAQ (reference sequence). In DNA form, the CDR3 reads TGTGCCAGCAGCTTATCAGGTGCTTTGGGGGAGACCCAGTACTTC. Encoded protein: CASSLSGALGETQYF.

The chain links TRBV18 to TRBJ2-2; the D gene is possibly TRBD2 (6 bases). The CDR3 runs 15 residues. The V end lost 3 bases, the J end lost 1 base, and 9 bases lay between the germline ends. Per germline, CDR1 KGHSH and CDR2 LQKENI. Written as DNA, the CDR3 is TGTGCCAGCTCACCTGGCGGGGTGAACACCGGGGAGCTGTTTTTT. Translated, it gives CASSPGGVNTGELFF.

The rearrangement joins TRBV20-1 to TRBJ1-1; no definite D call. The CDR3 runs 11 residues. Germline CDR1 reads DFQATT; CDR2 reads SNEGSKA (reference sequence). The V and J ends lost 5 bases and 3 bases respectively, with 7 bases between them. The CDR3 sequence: CSAPVDTEAFF. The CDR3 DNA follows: TGCAGTGCTCCAGTAGACACTGAAGCTTTCTTT.

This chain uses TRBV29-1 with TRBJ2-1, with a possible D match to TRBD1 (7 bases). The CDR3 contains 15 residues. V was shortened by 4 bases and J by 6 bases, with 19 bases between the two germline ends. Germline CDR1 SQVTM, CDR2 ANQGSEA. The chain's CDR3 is CSVVRGTVPGNEQFF. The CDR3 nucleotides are TGCAGCGTTGTTCGCGGGACAGTACCTGGCAATGAGCAGTTCTTC.

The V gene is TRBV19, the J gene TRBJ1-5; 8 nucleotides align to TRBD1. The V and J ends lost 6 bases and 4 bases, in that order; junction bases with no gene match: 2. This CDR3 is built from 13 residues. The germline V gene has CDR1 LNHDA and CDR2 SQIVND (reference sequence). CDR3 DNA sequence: TGTGCCAGTAGGAACAGGGGGAATCAGCCCCAGCATTTT. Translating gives CASRNRGNQPQHF.

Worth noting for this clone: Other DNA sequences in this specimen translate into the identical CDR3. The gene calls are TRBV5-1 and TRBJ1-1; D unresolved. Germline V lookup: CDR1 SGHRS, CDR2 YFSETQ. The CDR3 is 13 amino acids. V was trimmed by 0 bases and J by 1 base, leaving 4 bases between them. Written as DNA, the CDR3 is TGCGCCAGCAGCTTGGCCGAGAACACTGAAGCTTTCTTT. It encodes CASSLAENTEAFF.

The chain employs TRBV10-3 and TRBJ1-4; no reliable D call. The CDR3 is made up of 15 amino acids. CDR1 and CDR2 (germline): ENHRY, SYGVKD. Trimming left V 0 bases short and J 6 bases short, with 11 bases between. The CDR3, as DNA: TGTGCCATCAGTGAGTCTGGGAAGATGGATGAAAAACTGTTTTTT. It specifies CAISESGKMDEKLFF.

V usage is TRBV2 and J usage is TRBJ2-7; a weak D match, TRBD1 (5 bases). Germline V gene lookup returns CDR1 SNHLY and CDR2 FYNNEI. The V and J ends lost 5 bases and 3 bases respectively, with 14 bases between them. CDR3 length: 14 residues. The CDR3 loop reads CASSLSGINYEQYF. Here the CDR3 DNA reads TGTGCCAGCAGTCTGTCAGGGATTAACTACGAGCAGTACTTC.